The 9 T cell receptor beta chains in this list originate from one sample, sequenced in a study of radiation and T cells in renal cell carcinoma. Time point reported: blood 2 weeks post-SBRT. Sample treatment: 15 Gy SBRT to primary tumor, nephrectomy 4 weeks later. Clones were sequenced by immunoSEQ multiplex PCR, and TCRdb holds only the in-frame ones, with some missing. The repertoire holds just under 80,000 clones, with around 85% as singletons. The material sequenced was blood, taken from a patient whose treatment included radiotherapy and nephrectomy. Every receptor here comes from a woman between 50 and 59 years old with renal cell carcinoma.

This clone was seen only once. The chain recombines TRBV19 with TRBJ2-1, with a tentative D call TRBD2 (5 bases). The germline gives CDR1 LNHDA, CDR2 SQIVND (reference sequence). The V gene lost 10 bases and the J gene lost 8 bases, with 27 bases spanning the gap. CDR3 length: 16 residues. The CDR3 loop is CATSRPSGHLGDEQFF. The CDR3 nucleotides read TGTGCCACTTCTAGGCCAAGCGGTCACTTGGGCGATGAGCAGTTCTTC.

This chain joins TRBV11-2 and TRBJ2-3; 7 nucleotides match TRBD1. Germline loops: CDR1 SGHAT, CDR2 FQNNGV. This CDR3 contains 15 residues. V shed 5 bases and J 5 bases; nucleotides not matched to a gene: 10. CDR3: CASSGETGSVDTQYF. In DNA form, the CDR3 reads TGTGCCAGCAGCGGCGAGACAGGGTCGGTAGATACGCAGTATTTT.

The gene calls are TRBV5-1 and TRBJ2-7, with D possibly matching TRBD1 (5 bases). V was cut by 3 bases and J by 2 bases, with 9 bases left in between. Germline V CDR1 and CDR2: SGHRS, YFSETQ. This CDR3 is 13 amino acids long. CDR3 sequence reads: CASSSTAAYEQYF. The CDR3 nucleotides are TGCGCCAGCAGCTCGACAGCAGCCTACGAGCAGTACTTC.

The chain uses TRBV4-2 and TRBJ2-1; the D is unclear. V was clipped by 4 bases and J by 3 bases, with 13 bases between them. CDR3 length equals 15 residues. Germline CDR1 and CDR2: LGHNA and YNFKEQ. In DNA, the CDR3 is TGTGCCAGCAGCCGAACGATAGACGTCTACAATGAGCAGTTCTTC. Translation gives CASSRTIDVYNEQFF.

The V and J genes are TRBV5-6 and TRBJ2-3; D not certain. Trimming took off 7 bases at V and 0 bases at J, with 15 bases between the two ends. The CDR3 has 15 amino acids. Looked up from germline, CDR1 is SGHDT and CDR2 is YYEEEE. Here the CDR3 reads CASETFWDSTDTQYF. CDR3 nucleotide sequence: TGTGCCAGCGAGACGTTTTGGGATAGCACAGATACGCAGTATTTT.

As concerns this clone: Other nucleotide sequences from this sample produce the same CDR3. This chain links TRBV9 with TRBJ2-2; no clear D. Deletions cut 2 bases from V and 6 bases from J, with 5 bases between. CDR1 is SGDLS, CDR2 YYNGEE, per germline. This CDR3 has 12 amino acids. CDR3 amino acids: CASSVEAGELFF. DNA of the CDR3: TGTGCCAGCAGCGTTGAGGCCGGGGAGCTGTTTTTT.

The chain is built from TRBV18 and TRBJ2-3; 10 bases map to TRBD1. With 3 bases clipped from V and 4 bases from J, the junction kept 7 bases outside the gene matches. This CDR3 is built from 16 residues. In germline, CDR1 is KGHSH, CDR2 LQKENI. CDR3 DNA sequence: TGTGCCAGCTCACCTCTAGGACAGGGGGACGCAGATACGCAGTATTTT. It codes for CASSPLGQGDADTQYF.

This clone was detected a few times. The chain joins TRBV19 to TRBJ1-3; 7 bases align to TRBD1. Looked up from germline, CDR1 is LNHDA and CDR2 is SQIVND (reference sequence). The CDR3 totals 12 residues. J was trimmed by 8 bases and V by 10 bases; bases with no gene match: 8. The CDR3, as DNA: TGTGCCACCGGACAGGAGGGATACACCATATATTTT. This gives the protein CATGQEGYTIYF. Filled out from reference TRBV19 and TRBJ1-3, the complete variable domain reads DGGITQSPKYLFRKEGQNVTLSCEQNLNHDAMYWYRQDPGQGLRLIYYSQIVNDFQKGDIAEGYSVSREKKESFPLTVTSAQKNPTAFYLCATGQEGYTIYFGEGSWLTVV.

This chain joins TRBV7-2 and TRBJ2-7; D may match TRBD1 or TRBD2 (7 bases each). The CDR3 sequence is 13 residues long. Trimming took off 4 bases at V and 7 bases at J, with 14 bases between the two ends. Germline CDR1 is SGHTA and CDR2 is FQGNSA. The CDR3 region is CASSSRQGGEQYF. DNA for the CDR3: TGTGCCAGCAGCTCCCGCCAGGGGGGGGAGCAGTACTTC.